A selection of T cell receptor beta chains follows, all from one sample in a study of cytomegalovirus exposure and HLA in healthy donors. Using immunoSEQ multiplex PCR, the repertoire was profiled, and TCRdb retains in-frame clones only, with some absent. The sample includes around 350,000 clones, 70% to 90% seen only once; the top ten take under 0.95%. The sample comprised PBMCs. Every receptor here comes from a woman between 18 and 29 years old in good health and CMV-seronegative. Each CDR3 is given with its conserved first and last residue. D genes are given only for firm matches. The size entry is marked missing in some rows and otherwise reads once, few, many or a size class.

>TRBD2|TRBJ2-3|-|TRBV2
TGTGCCAGCAGGGTAGCGGGTAGCACAGATACGCAGTATTTT
CASRVAGSTDTQYF
>TRBD1|TRBJ1-1|many|TRBV6-5
TGTGCCAGCAGTTACTCTGGACAGGGCGGCACTGAAGCTTTCTTT
CASSYSGQGGTEAFF
>-|TRBJ2-1|-|TRBV29-1
TGCAGCCTACGGGACAATGAGCAGTTCTTC
CSLRDNEQFF
>-|TRBJ1-5|-|TRBV25-1
TGTGCCACAGGGGAGAAGGAGCCCCAGCATTTT
CATGEKEPQHF
>-|TRBJ2-5|-|TRBV5-6
TGTGCCAGCAGCTTGTTAGATAACGGGTTCGAGACCCAGTACTTC
CASSLLDNGFETQYF
>-|TRBJ1-4|-|TRBV10-3
TGTGCCATGCATGAGTCGCCCCGTGAAAAACTGTTTTTT
CAMHESPREKLFF
>-|TRBJ2-5|-|TRBV13
TGTGCCAGCAGCTTTTTCGGGTACAAAGAGACCCAGTACTTC
CASSFFGYKETQYF
>-|TRBJ1-2|-|TRBV29-1
TGCAGCGTTGACAGGGGACCCTATGGCTACACCTTC
CSVDRGPYGYTF
>TRBD2|TRBJ2-2|-|TRBV9
TGTGCCAGCAGCGGAGGGGAGGGGACCGGGGAGCTGTTTTTT
CASSGGEGTGELFF
>-|TRBJ2-5|-|TRBV28
TGTGCCAGCAGCCCCCGCGGGACAGCAAAAGAGACCCAGTACTTC
CASSPRGTAKETQYF
>-|TRBJ2-7|-|TRBV15
TGTGCCACCAGTAAGGGACAGAGCGGGGAGCAGTACTTC
CATSKGQSGEQYF
>-|TRBJ2-3|once|TRBV6-5
TGTGCCAGCAGTTACTCGTCAGGGGTGGTTACAGATACGCAGTATTTT
CASSYSSGVVTDTQYF
>TRBD1|TRBJ2-3|once|TRBV5-1
TGCGCCAGCAGTTTGTACCTAACAGGGGCCACAGATACGCAGTATTTT
CASSLYLTGATDTQYF
>TRBD1|TRBJ2-7|-|TRBV11-2
TGTGCCAGCAGCCTCAGGGAATGGACAGGGAGGATTGGGCAGTACTTC
CASSLREWTGRIGQYF
>TRBD2|TRBJ2-2|-|TRBV19
TGTGCCAGTAAGAGTTGGGCGGGAGGAACAAACACCGGGGAGCTGTTTTTT
CASKSWAGGTNTGELFF
>-|TRBJ2-7|few|TRBV11-2
TGTGCCAGCAGCGCCGACCGAAGCGACGAGCAGTACTTC
CASSADRSDEQYF
>TRBD1|TRBJ2-5|once|TRBV5-1
TGCGCCAGCAGCCCTGGACAGGGGGAGACCCAGTACTTC
CASSPGQGETQYF
>-|TRBJ2-5|-|TRBV6-1
TGTGCCAGCAGTTATGCCCGGGAAGAGACCCAGTACTTC
CASSYAREETQYF
>-|TRBJ1-1|-|TRBV28
TGTGCCAGCAGTTTGGGCCCAGGCCACACTGAAGCTTTCTTT
CASSLGPGHTEAFF
>TRBD2|TRBJ2-1|-|TRBV5-4
TGTGCCAGCAGCGTGGATAGCGGGGCCTACAATGAGCAGTTCTTC
CASSVDSGAYNEQFF
>-|TRBJ2-3|-|TRBV13
TGTGCCAGTTCGGACAGAAGCACAGATACGCAGTATTTT
CASSDRSTDTQYF
>-|TRBJ1-5|once|TRBV28
TGTGCCAGCAGTTTCGTGCGGGAACAATCCCTTAGCAATCAGCCCCAGCATTTT
CASSFVREQSLSNQPQHF
>-|TRBJ2-2|-|TRBV27
TGTGCCAGCAGCCTAACTGGTCCGACCGGGGAGCTGTTTTTT
CASSLTGPTGELFF
>-|TRBJ2-3|-|TRBV11-2
TGTGCCAGCAGCGACCTACAGGGTCAGGGCACAGATACGCAGTATTTT
CASSDLQGQGTDTQYF
>-|TRBJ1-5|-|TRBV5-1
TGCGCCAGCAGCTTGAGAGGGGGTAGCAATCAGCCCCAGCATTTT
CASSLRGGSNQPQHF
>-|TRBJ1-2|-|TRBV6-5
TGTGCCAGCAGTTACACCTTACAGGGCGTACAGGATGGCTACACCTTC
CASSYTLQGVQDGYTF
>TRBD2|TRBJ2-1|-|TRBV28
TGTGCCAGCAGTTCCCCGGCTGGGGGGACTAGCGCACTCGAGCAGTTCTTC
CASSSPAGGTSALEQFF
>-|TRBJ2-2|-|TRBV21-1
TGTGCCCCCAAGGAGGTTAGTGATGACACCGGGGAGCTGTTTTTT
CAPKEVSDDTGELFF
>TRBD1|TRBJ2-5|-|TRBV6-5
TGTGCCAGCAGTTATGGGACAGGGGGAGGCGAGACCCAGTACTTC
CASSYGTGGGETQYF
>-|TRBJ2-7|few|TRBV11-2
TGTGCCAGCAGCTCCGAGGTGGGCTACGAGCAGTACTTC
CASSSEVGYEQYF
>TRBD1|TRBJ2-6|few|TRBV9
TGTGCCAGCAGCGGAAGACAGGGGGCCCTGCCAGACGTCCTGACTTTC
CASSGRQGALPDVLTF
>-|TRBJ1-4|once|TRBV7-9
TGTGCCAGCAGCTTAGGTGGGGGCGCGGAACTGTTTTTT
CASSLGGGAELFF